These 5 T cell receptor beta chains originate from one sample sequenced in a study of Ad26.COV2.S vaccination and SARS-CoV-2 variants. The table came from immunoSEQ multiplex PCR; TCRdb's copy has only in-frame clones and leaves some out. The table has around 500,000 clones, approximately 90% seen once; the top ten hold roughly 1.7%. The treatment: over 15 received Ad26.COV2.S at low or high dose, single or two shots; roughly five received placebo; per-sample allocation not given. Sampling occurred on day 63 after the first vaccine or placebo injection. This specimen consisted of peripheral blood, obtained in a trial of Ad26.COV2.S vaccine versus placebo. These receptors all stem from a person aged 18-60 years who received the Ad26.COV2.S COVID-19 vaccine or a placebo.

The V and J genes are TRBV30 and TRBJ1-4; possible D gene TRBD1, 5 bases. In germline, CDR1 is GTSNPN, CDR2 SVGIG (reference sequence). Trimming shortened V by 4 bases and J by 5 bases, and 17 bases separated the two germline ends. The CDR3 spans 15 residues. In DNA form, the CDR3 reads TGTGCCTGGACAACCACGGGACGGCAAAATGAAAAACTGTTTTTT. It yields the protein CAWTTTGRQNEKLFF.

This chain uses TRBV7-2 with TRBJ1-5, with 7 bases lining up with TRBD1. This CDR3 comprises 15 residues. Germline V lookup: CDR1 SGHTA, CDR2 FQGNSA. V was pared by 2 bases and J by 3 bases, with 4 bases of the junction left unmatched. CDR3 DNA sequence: TGTGCCAGCAGCTTAAGGACAGGAACCAATCAGCCCCAGCATTTT. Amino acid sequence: CASSLRTGTNQPQHF. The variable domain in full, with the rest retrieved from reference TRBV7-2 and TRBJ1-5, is GAGVSQSPSNKVTEKGKDVELRCDPISGHTALYWYRQSLGQGLEFLIYFQGNSAPDKSGLPSDRFSAERTGGSVSTLTIQRTQQEDSAVYLCASSLRTGTNQPQHFGDGTRLSIL.

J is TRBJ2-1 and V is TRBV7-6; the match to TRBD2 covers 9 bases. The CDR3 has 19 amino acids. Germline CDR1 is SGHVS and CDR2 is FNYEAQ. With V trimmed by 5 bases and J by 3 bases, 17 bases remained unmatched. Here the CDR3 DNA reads TGTGCCAGCAGCATAGTGTCTAGCGGGGAGGGAAATGACTACAATGAGCAGTTCTTC. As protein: CASSIVSSGEGNDYNEQFF. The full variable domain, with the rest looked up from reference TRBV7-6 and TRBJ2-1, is GAGVSQSPRYKVTKRGQDVALRCDPISGHVSLYWYRQALGQGPEFLTYFNYEAQQDKSGLPNDRFSAERPEGSISTLTIQRTEQRDSAMYRCASSIVSSGEGNDYNEQFFGPGTRLTVL.

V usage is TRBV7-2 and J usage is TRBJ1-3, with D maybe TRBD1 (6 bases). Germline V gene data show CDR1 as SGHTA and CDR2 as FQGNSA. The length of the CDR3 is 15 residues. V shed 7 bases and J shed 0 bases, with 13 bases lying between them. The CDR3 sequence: CASIYRDGSGNTIYF. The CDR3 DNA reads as TGTGCCAGCATCTACAGGGACGGCTCTGGAAACACCATATATTTT.

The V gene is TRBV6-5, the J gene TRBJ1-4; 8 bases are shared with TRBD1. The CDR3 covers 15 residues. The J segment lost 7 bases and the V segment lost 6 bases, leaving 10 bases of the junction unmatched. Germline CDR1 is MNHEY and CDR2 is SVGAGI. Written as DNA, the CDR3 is TGTGCCAGCAGACCTGACAGGGGCCCGTTTGAAAAACTGTTTTTT. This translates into CASRPDRGPFEKLFF.